The present entry profiles one T cell receptor (beta chain) with its context. This clonotype has only one observation. Its antigen specificity is not known. No base quality values were provided; no much bigger clone lies one nucleotide off. On its own, one read is weak support. Read against the paper, the sample's time point label means: blood at routine non-recurrence follow-up after resection. Whole RNA extracted from tumor and nontumor lung tissue, or from cryopreserved PBMC samples, was used for TCR sequencing without cell sorting. Patients were selected for TCR sequencing only if sufficient RNA was available from at least two tumor regions. This sample was taken from a study of spatial heterogeneity in lung cancer (dated by TCRdb to about 2019). For context, the study as a whole: Donors were 65 to 85 patients with early-stage, untreated non-small cell lung cancer from the lung TRACERx cohort. Follow-up PBMC samples were sequenced whenever available, and the median time to follow-up was roughly two years after resection. More beta-chain than alpha-chain transcripts were consistently detected, likely reflecting higher beta-chain transcript abundance. In the raw uncorrected reads, each unique combination of TCR and UMI appeared more than ten times on average. The study quantitatively compared TCR alpha and beta repertoires across multiple tumor regions, matched nontumor lung and blood in non-small cell lung cancer. TCR repertoire features were related to nonsynonymous mutation counts determined by whole-exome sequencing of tumor tissue. Both alpha and beta chains were TCR-sequenced in samples taken at surgery, namely 220 tumor regions, 64 matched nontumor lung samples and around 53 PBMC samples.

CDR1 and CDR2 were assigned from the germline V gene as SGHRS and YFSETQ. V loses 0 bases, J loses 3 bases, and the germline ends lie 11 bases apart. The CDR3 covers 15 residues, taking in both the cysteine and the phenylalanine. The entry retains the CDR3 DNA only, 45 bases that are in frame from base 1. The protocol used for the library was 5' RACE. Sequencing was carried out with a NextSeq 500. In the TCR library protocol, a unique molecular identifier was attached to each TCR cDNA molecule so that PCR and sequencing errors could be corrected. The authors' analysis ran thus. TCR identification, UMI-based error correction and CDR3 extraction were performed with Decombinator tools. TCRs above a frequency of 2 per 1,000, corresponding to the top 1% of the tumor frequency distribution, were defined as expanded. Renyi diversity was computed with the R vegan package after each repertoire had been subsampled 100 times to 5,000 TCRs. CDR3 similarity networks were built from amino acid triplet string-kernel similarity, with CDR3s being connected when pairwise similarity was above 0.82. Using fastp trimming at Q25 and MiXCR clonotype assembly, TCRdb reanalyzed the public sequencing data and kept in-frame beta chains. Identical CDR3 protein sequences are pooled into one entry, listed with their most common genes and DNA. TCRdb assigned the V and J calls; the authors' analysis was not used. Recorded for this sample are approximately 93,000 distinct CDR3 sequences; 15% to 20% of them occurred a single time. The top ten clonotypes cover less than 25% of the sample.

Study-wide findings and limitations: Ubiquitous expanded tumor TCRs were detected in blood more often at tumor resection than at routine follow-up. Only approximately 13 patients were included in the comparisons of baseline and follow-up blood repertoires. Confirming at a functional level the hypothesis that regional TCRs recognize regional mutations was considered to require additional single-cell paired TCR alpha and beta sequencing.

This TCR was sampled from a male donor with early-stage non-small cell lung cancer. The receptor chain draws on TRBV5-1 and TRBJ2-3, with the D gene too uncertain to name. Sequenced here: PBMCs, sampled at follow-up. The DNA sequence is given as TGCGCCAGCAGCTTGGGCAGCCCGGAAACAGATACGCAGTATTTT. It translates to CASSLGSPETDTQYF.